This T cell receptor (beta chain) was captured in a study of immune evolution from preneoplasia to lung adenocarcinoma. With respect to this clone: The antigen is not known.

Here immunoSEQ multiplex PCR was the method, and the copy in TCRdb shows in-frame clones only, minus some. The sample carries some 11,000 clones, approximately 80% recorded once. The study, taken as a whole, reports: Normal lung had highest clonality; later lesions appeared denser, more diverse. From normal lung to invasive adenocarcinoma, top clone frequencies appeared to decrease.

The CDR3 extends over 14 amino acids. The ends were cut back, 0 bases at V and 5 bases at J, with 12 bases in the middle. Germline lookup yields CDR1 SGHRS and CDR2 YFSETQ. The V and J genes are TRBV5-1 and TRBJ2-7, with D perhaps TRBD1 (6 bases). Specimen: FFPE normal lung tissue adjacent to the tumor. The receptor was isolated from a person between 55 and 70 years old with lung adenocarcinoma. Some clones in this sample may be carry-over from other donors' samples. The DNA of the CDR3 is TGCGCCAGCAGCTTGGAACAGGGTAACCACGAGCAGTACTTC. Protein product: CASSLEQGNHEQYF. The whole variable domain, filled in from reference TRBV5-1 and TRBJ2-7, reads KAGVTQTPRYLIKTRGQQVTLSCSPISGHRSVSWYQQTPGQGLQFLFEYFSETQRNKGNFPGRFSGRQFSNSRSEMNVSTLELGDSALYLCASSLEQGNHEQYFGPGTRLTVT.